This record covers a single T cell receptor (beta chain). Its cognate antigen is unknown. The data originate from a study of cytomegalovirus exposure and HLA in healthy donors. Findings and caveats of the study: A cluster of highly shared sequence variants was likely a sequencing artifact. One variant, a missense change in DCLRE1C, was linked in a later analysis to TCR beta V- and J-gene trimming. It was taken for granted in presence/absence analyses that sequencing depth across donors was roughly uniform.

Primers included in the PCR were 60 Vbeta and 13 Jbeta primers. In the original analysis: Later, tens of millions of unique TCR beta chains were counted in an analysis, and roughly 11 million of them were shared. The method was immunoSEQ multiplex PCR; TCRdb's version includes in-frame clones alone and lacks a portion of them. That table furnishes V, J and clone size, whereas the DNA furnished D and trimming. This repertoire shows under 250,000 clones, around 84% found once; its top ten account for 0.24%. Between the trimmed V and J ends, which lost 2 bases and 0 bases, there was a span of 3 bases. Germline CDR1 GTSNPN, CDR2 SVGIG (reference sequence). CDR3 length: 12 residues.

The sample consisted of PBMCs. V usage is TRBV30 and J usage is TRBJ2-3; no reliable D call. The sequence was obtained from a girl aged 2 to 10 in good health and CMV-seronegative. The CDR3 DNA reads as TGTGCCTGGAGTCCTAGCACAGATACGCAGTATTTT. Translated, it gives CAWSPSTDTQYF.